These T cell receptor beta chains were read from a single sample in a study of T cells in Graves' hyperthyroidism and ophthalmopathy. Each CDR3 protein gets one entry after TCRdb re-called the multiplex PCR reads with MiXCR. The sample has some 300,000 distinct CDR3 sequences; about 13% are singletons. Material for sequencing was blood. The receptor source for this set is a middle-aged woman with Graves' hyperthyroidism. CDR3s include the opening cysteine and the closing phenylalanine or tryptophan. The D gene is left open where the match is weak. Clone sizes are shown as once, few, many or a size class.

d_call j_call v_call clone_size cdr3_nt cdr3_aa
. TRBJ1-5 TRBV12-3/TRBV12-4 many TGTGCCAGCTCGGTAGGCAATCAGCCCCAGCATTTT CASSVGNQPQHF
. TRBJ2-2 TRBV30 few TGTGCCTGCAGGACAGCAAACACCGGGGAGCTGTTTTTT CACRTANTGELFF
. TRBJ2-5 TRBV20-1 few TGCAGTGCTAGAGGGCAGGGTAGAGAGACCCAGTACTTC CSARGQGRETQYF
TRBD1 TRBJ1-3 TRBV5-1 many TGCGCCAGCAGCCCTCTCGGACAGGACTCTGGAAACACCATATATTTT CASSPLGQDSGNTIYF
TRBD1 TRBJ1-1 TRBV20-1 many TGCAGTGCTAGCCGACAGGGGGGGAACACTGAAGCTTTCTTT CSASRQGGNTEAFF
. TRBJ2-5 TRBV7-9 many TGTGCCAGCAGCTTAGCGATATCACAGGAAGAGACCCAGTACTTC CASSLAISQEETQYF
. TRBJ2-2 TRBV6-1 few TGTGCCAGTAGATACCCGGGCACCGGGGAGCTGTTTTTT CASRYPGTGELFF
. TRBJ1-2 TRBV2 many TGTGCCAGCAGGGCAGGTTGGGAAGGCTACACCTTC CASRAGWEGYTF
. TRBJ1-1 TRBV6-1 many TGTGCCACTCGCCCCCCGAACACTGAAGCTTTCTTT CATRPPNTEAFF
. TRBJ2-2 TRBV3-1 many TGTGCCAGCAGCCAGGTCGCCGGACACACCGGGGAGCTGTTTTTT CASSQVAGHTGELFF
TRBD1 TRBJ2-5 TRBV29-1 many TGCAGCGTTAAACCCTTAACACAGGGGATGGAGACCCAGTACTTC CSVKPLTQGMETQYF